These 22 T cell receptor beta chains were sequenced from one sample in a study of cytomegalovirus exposure and HLA in healthy donors (dated by TCRdb to the late 2010s). The library was made by the immunoSEQ multiplex PCR assay. For the multiplex PCR, a mixture combining 60 forward primers for TCR Vbeta segments and 13 reverse primers for TCR Jbeta segments was used. The clones in this table, taken by TCRdb from immuneACCESS, are in-frame only. Not every clone is retained; where verified, under half of the shortfall comes from an unresolved V gene, and the cause of the rest is unknown. This sample lists around 200,000 clones; approximately 85% were detected once. The ten most abundant clones make up about 2.5% of the sample. The sample was PBMCs. These receptors all stem from a woman in her forties or fifties in good health and CMV-seronegative.

The chain carries TRBV6-5 and TRBJ2-1; TRBD2 agrees at 7 bases. Germline values: CDR1 MNHEY, CDR2 SVGAGI. With V trimmed by 0 bases and J by 1 base, 0 bases remained unmatched. This CDR3 has 15 residues. The CDR3 loop reads CASSYSRGSYNEQFF. Here the CDR3 DNA reads TGTGCCAGCAGTTACTCGCGGGGGTCCTACAATGAGCAGTTCTTC.

This sequence joins TRBV5-6 and TRBJ1-2; 7 bases are shared with TRBD1. CDR1 and CDR2 from the germline V gene are SGHDT and YYEEEE. The length of the CDR3 is 15 residues. V lost 6 bases, J lost 4 bases, and 12 bases stayed unmatched. The CDR3 reads CASTIKTGYAYGYTF. Written as DNA, the CDR3 is TGTGCCAGCACCATCAAGACAGGGTATGCCTATGGCTACACCTTC. Combining the CDR3 with reference TRBV5-6 and TRBJ1-2 gives the whole variable domain DAGVTQSPTHLIKTRGQQVTLRCSPKSGHDTVSWYQQALGQGPQFIFQYYEEEERQRGNFPDRFSGHQFPNYSSELNVNALLLGDSALYLCASTIKTGYAYGYTFGSGTRLTVV.

The gene calls are TRBV10-1 and TRBJ2-2; tentatively, D is TRBD2 (5 bases). CDR1 is WNHNN, CDR2 SYGVQD, per germline (reference sequence). CDR3 length: 18 amino acids. Trimming left V 0 bases short and J 1 base short, with 15 bases between. CDR3 coding DNA: TGCGCCAGCAGTGAGTCCCTATCGGCACTAGAGAACACCGGGGAGCTGTTTTTT. Protein product: CASSESLSALENTGELFF.

The V and J genes are TRBV7-3 and TRBJ1-3, with 9 bases lining up with TRBD1. Per the germline V gene, CDR1 is SGHTA and CDR2 is FQGTGA. The V segment lost 5 bases and the J segment 2 bases; nucleotides outside the gene matches: 1. The CDR3 consists of 14 residues. The CDR3 DNA is TGTGCCAGCAGCCGGACAGGGGCTGGAAACACCATATATTTT. Its translation: CASSRTGAGNTIYF.

The chain uses TRBV7-2 and TRBJ2-5; 15 nucleotides line up with TRBD2. This CDR3 is 17 amino acids long. V trimming: 5 bases; J trimming: 5 bases; junction bases outside the gene matches: 9. Germline V lookup: CDR1 SGHTA, CDR2 FQGNSA. The CDR3 sequence is CASSPGLAGGAGETQYF. In nucleotides, the CDR3 is TGTGCCAGCAGCCCAGGACTAGCGGGAGGGGCTGGCGAGACCCAGTACTTC.

The J gene is TRBJ1-5, the V gene TRBV19; TRBD1 aligns across 9 bases. This CDR3 is 14 amino acids long. The germline V gene has CDR1 LNHDA and CDR2 SQIVND (reference sequence). With V trimmed by 9 bases and J by 6 bases, 9 bases remained unmatched. The CDR3 nucleotides read TGTGCCAGCACCGGGACAGGGTTTAGTCAGCCCCAGCATTTT. This codes for CASTGTGFSQPQHF.

The chain links TRBV5-1 to TRBJ2-1; the match to TRBD1 covers 7 bases. The CDR3 contains 15 residues. Trimming cost V 0 bases and J 7 bases; bases outside gene matches: 7. Germline CDR1 and CDR2: SGHRS and YFSETQ. The chain's CDR3 is CASSLDGQVENEQFF. The CDR3 DNA is TGCGCCAGCAGCTTGGATGGACAGGTTGAGAATGAGCAGTTCTTC.

This sequence joins TRBV30 and TRBJ1-5, with 7 nucleotides matching TRBD1. This CDR3 contains 15 residues. The ends lost 3 bases at V and 1 base at J; junction bases unmatched: 6. Germline lookup yields CDR1 GTSNPN and CDR2 SVGIG (reference sequence). CDR3 coding DNA: TGTGCCTGGAGGACACAGGGGACGAGCAATCAGCCCCAGCATTTT. Protein product: CAWRTQGTSNQPQHF.

The genes are TRBV28 and TRBJ1-1, with TRBD1 matching 7 bases. Germline CDR1 is MDHEN and CDR2 is SYDVKM. With 5 bases clipped from V and 1 base from J, the junction kept 7 bases outside the gene matches. CDR3 length: 15 residues. Here the CDR3 reads CASSPWDRSNTEAFF. CDR3 nucleotides: TGTGCCAGCAGTCCCTGGGACAGATCGAACACTGAAGCTTTCTTT.

The chain employs TRBV7-8 and TRBJ2-7; TRBD2 aligns across 7 bases. CDR3 length: 15 amino acids. Germline V gives CDR1 SGHVS, CDR2 FQNEAQ. Germline trimming cut 2 bases from V and 2 bases from J; bases unmatched to any gene: 6. In DNA, the CDR3 is TGTGCCAGCAGCTTATCGGCGGGAGCCCCCTACGAGCAGTACTTC. It encodes CASSLSAGAPYEQYF.

A remark on this clone: One junction end disagrees with the germline gene, perhaps due to a read error. The chain carries TRBV4-1 and TRBJ1-2; tentative D call: TRBD1 (6 bases). In germline, CDR1 is MGHRA, CDR2 YSYEKL. CDR3 size: 15 residues. The CDR3 reads CASTQDGGANYGYTF. Here the CDR3 DNA reads TGCGCCAGCACCCAAGATGGGGGCGCAAACTATGGCTACACCTTC.

The chain employs TRBV5-4 and TRBJ1-5, with D maybe TRBD1 (5 bases). V gave up 1 base and J gave up 1 base, with 12 bases separating them. Germline V gene sequence: CDR1 SGHNT, CDR2 YYREEE (reference sequence). The CDR3 contains 16 residues. This CDR3 is CASSLIRPGSNQPQHF. The CDR3 coding sequence is TGTGCCAGCAGCTTGATCCGGCCAGGGAGCAATCAGCCCCAGCATTTT.

The chain couples TRBV5-1 to TRBJ2-7; tentatively, D is TRBD1 (6 bases). V was shortened by 4 bases and J by 0 bases, with 20 bases between the two germline ends. CDR1 is SGHRS, CDR2 YFSETQ, per germline. The CDR3 is 17 residues long. The CDR3 region has the DNA TGCGCCAGCAGCCCCAGGGTCTCACAGGGAGACTCCTACGAGCAGTACTTC. Its protein product is CASSPRVSQGDSYEQYF. Filled out from reference TRBV5-1 and TRBJ2-7, the complete variable domain reads KAGVTQTPRYLIKTRGQQVTLSCSPISGHRSVSWYQQTPGQGLQFLFEYFSETQRNKGNFPGRFSGRQFSNSRSEMNVSTLELGDSALYLCASSPRVSQGDSYEQYFGPGTRLTVT.

In this sample, this clone turned up a few times. The chain recombines TRBV10-3 with TRBJ2-1; 11 nucleotides line up with TRBD2. From germline, CDR1 is ENHRY and CDR2 SYGVKD. This CDR3 has 16 residues. J was trimmed by 9 bases and V by 4 bases; bases with no gene match: 11. CDR3 residues: CAISGTSGRGQGEQFF. Written as DNA, the CDR3 is TGTGCCATCAGTGGTACTAGCGGGAGAGGCCAGGGTGAGCAGTTCTTC.

The gene calls are TRBV6-4 and TRBJ2-6; 12 bases agree with TRBD1. The CDR3 is 18 residues long. The junction had 5 bases not matched to a gene; V was cut back by 5 bases and J by 0 bases. CDR1 is MRHNA, CDR2 SNTAGT, per germline. The CDR3 nucleotides are TGTGCCAGCAGTTTCGGGACAGGGGGCCTCTCTGGGGCCAACGTCCTGACTTTC. As protein: CASSFGTGGLSGANVLTF.

In its sample, this clone was seen once. This chain connects TRBV6-5 to TRBJ2-1, with 11 bases identical to TRBD2. The trim removed 5 bases at V and 5 bases at J, leaving 5 bases unmatched. CDR1 is MNHEY and CDR2 is SVGAGI in the germline V gene. The CDR3 has 15 residues. The CDR3 coding sequence is TGTGCCAGCAGTCCCCCGACTAGCGGGAACAATGAGCAGTTCTTC. Translation: CASSPPTSGNNEQFF.

The chain carries TRBV19 and TRBJ2-4; D unclear. V was shortened by 7 bases and J by 5 bases, with 6 bases between the two germline ends. CDR3 length equals 11 residues. Germline CDR1 reads LNHDA; CDR2 reads SQIVND (reference sequence). The CDR3 spells CASTRENIQYF. CDR3 sequence (DNA): TGTGCCAGTACCCGGGAAAACATTCAGTACTTC.

V usage is TRBV2 and J usage is TRBJ2-5, with D tentatively TRBD1 (6 bases). The J call may be faulty, since TRBJ2-7 better matches the DNA end. Germline CDR1 is SNHLY and CDR2 is FYNNEI. CDR3 size: 13 residues. CDR3 amino acids: CAEGETNSYEQYF. CDR3 nucleotides: TGTGCCGAGGGGGAGACCAACTCCTACGAGCAGTACTTC.

The chain is built from TRBV5-1 and TRBJ1-2, with TRBD1 as a possible D gene (5 bases). The ends were cut back, 0 bases at V and 1 base at J, with 10 bases in the middle. This CDR3 contains 15 residues. The germline CDR1 and CDR2 sequences are SGHRS and YFSETQ. In DNA, the CDR3 is TGCGCCAGCAGCTTGGCGGGGGGAGGTAACTATGGCTACACCTTC. Amino acids: CASSLAGGGNYGYTF. The whole variable domain, remainder taken from reference TRBV5-1 and TRBJ1-2, is KAGVTQTPRYLIKTRGQQVTLSCSPISGHRSVSWYQQTPGQGLQFLFEYFSETQRNKGNFPGRFSGRQFSNSRSEMNVSTLELGDSALYLCASSLAGGGNYGYTFGSGTRLTVV.

This clone is medium-sized (0.01 to 0.1%) by share. J is TRBJ2-1 and V is TRBV10-1; tentatively, D is TRBD2 (5 bases). Deletions cut 0 bases from V and 3 bases from J, with 9 bases between. This CDR3 region has 15 residues. In germline, CDR1 is WNHNN, CDR2 SYGVQD (reference sequence). CDR3 DNA sequence: TGCGCCAGCAGTGAGTCGAGCGGAGGCTACAATGAGCAGTTCTTC. Translated, it gives CASSESSGGYNEQFF.

The V and J genes are TRBV19 and TRBJ2-3, with a tentative D call TRBD2 (5 bases). The CDR3 consists of 18 residues. The germline V gene encodes CDR1 LNHDA and CDR2 SQIVND (reference sequence). V lost 7 bases to trimming and J lost 2 bases, with 25 bases between them. As DNA, the CDR3 is TGTGCCAGTACCCGCCCAGGACGATCCAATGGACTCACAGATACGCAGTATTTT. Its translation: CASTRPGRSNGLTDTQYF. Using reference TRBV19 and TRBJ2-3 for the parts outside the CDR3, the full variable domain is DGGITQSPKYLFRKEGQNVTLSCEQNLNHDAMYWYRQDPGQGLRLIYYSQIVNDFQKGDIAEGYSVSREKKESFPLTVTSAQKNPTAFYLCASTRPGRSNGLTDTQYFGPGTRLTVL.

J is TRBJ1-1 and V is TRBV5-1; tentatively, D is TRBD1 (5 bases). The CDR3 contains 19 residues. The V gene lost 1 base and the J gene lost 0 bases, with 22 bases spanning the gap. CDR1 is SGHRS and CDR2 is YFSETQ in the germline V gene. CDR3 region: CASSLIAPAGRSMNTEAFF. CDR3 in DNA: TGCGCCAGCAGCTTGATTGCGCCGGCAGGGAGGTCGATGAACACTGAAGCTTTCTTT.